This TCR beta chain derives from a study of cytomegalovirus exposure and HLA in healthy donors. Study observations and caveats: For most subjects, TCR beta sequences were reported to predict HLA-A and HLA-B alleles with accuracy. When analyzed later, a missense DCLRE1C variant was found to be linked to TCR beta V- and J-gene trimming.

This PCR relied on a set of 60 Vbeta primers and 13 Jbeta primers. Profiled with immunoSEQ multiplex PCR; TCRdb holds only in-frame clones, not every one. The table for this sample gives approximately 190,000 clones. V lost 2 bases, J lost 4 bases, and 4 bases stayed unmatched. Germline CDR1 MNHNY, CDR2 SVGAGI (reference sequence). This CDR3 is 15 amino acids long. With respect to this clone: Antigen specificity is unknown.

The J gene is TRBJ2-3, the V gene TRBV6-6; 9 positions agree with TRBD2. The origin of this receptor is a boy under 18 in good health and CMV-seronegative. The material sequenced was PBMCs. Here the CDR3 reads CASSYGLAGSDTQYF. The CDR3 nucleotides read TGTGCCAGCAGTTACGGTCTAGCGGGATCAGATACGCAGTATTTT.